This TCR beta chain was observed in a study of memory CD4+ T cells and cytomegalovirus serostatus. The CDR3 consists of 15 residues. Germline loops: CDR1 SGHTA, CDR2 FQGNSA. Between the trimmed V and J ends, which lost 1 base and 2 bases, there was a span of 11 bases. Assay: immunoSEQ multiplex PCR; the TCRdb copy retains only in-frame clones and omits some. The sample includes 35,000 to 55,000 clones, just under 80% of them seen just once. The sort gate was single viable CD3+CD4+CD8-CD45RO+ cells for memory CD4+ T cells. The TCR sequence derives from an adult in good health and CMV-seronegative. What was sequenced was memory CD4+ T cells from blood. The chain uses TRBV7-2 and TRBJ1-2; maybe TRBD1 (5 bases). The CDR3 region is CASSLDRDGNYGYTF. The CDR3 DNA reads TGTGCCAGCAGCTTAGATAGGGACGGCAACTATGGCTACACCTTC. Complete variable domain (other parts from reference TRBV7-2 and TRBJ1-2): GAGVSQSPSNKVTEKGKDVELRCDPISGHTALYWYRQSLGQGLEFLIYFQGNSAPDKSGLPSDRFSAERTGGSVSTLTIQRTQQEDSAVYLCASSLDRDGNYGYTFGSGTRLTVV.